These 9 T cell receptor beta chains share one sample of origin, sequenced in a study of blood T cells in healthy people across ages. PCR was performed a second time for about 6 to 11 cycles using a sample-barcoded 5' primer and a J-beta primer mix. One entry per CDR3 protein, called by TCRdb with MiXCR from the 5' RACE reads. The table has 780,000 or so distinct CDR3 sequences, more than 50% seen once. The sample was blood. All receptors come from a man aged 35 to 55 in good health.

J is TRBJ2-1 and V is TRBV7-2, with D possibly being TRBD2 (6 bases). V was clipped by 6 bases and J by 10 bases, with 19 bases between them. CDR3 length: 14 amino acids. The germline V gene encodes CDR1 SGHTA and CDR2 FQGNSA. The CDR3: CASRPGSGPGEQFF. CDR3 in DNA: TGTGCCAGCAGACCCGGGAGTGGTCCAGGGGAGCAGTTCTTC.

For this clonotype: This clone may be a read error of a much larger clone one base away. J is TRBJ2-1 and V is TRBV25-1; no clear D gene. The CDR3 runs 11 residues. In germline, CDR1 is MGHDK, CDR2 SYGVNS. The CDR3 sequence: CANSAYNEQFF. CDR3 sequence (DNA): TGTGCCAACAGTGCCTACAATGAGCAGTTCTTC.

This sequence joins TRBV4-1 and TRBJ2-7; 8 positions match TRBD1. There are 17 residues in the CDR3. Trimming removed 6 bases from V and 0 bases from J; junction bases left unmatched: 13. The germline CDR1 and CDR2 sequences are MGHRA and YSYEKL. The CDR3 sequence: CASSLTGGQDISYEQYF. CDR3 sequence (DNA): TGCGCCAGCAGTTTAACCGGGGGACAGGATATCTCCTACGAGCAGTACTTC.

This rearrangement joins TRBV20-1 to TRBJ2-1; maybe TRBD2 (7 bases). Germline V gene sequence: CDR1 DFQATT, CDR2 SNEGSKA (reference sequence). The length of the CDR3 is 15 residues. V was shortened by 6 bases and J by 3 bases, with 18 bases between the two germline ends. The DNA of the CDR3 is TGCAGTGCCGGGGGGCAGACTAAATTCTACAATGAGCAGTTCTTC. Its translation is CSAGGQTKFYNEQFF.

V and J are TRBV28 and TRBJ2-3; TRBD2 matches at 10 bases. This CDR3 has 14 amino acids. V shed 7 bases and J 0 bases; nucleotides not matched to a gene: 1. CDR1 and CDR2 (germline): MDHEN, SYDVKM. This CDR3 is CASKLAGSTDTQYF. The CDR3 DNA reads TGTGCCAGCAAACTAGCGGGGAGCACAGATACGCAGTATTTT.

In the case of this clonotype: Its ends do not fully match the called genes, so a read error is possible. The chain carries TRBV13 and TRBJ2-7; no definite D call. There are 14 residues in the CDR3. CDR1 PRHDT and CDR2 FYEKMQ come from the germline V gene (reference sequence). CDR3 bases: TGTGCCAGCAGCTTAGGGCTCATGGGCTCGGAGCGGTACTTC. Amino acids: CASSLGLMGSERYF.

This clonotype appeared a few times. The J gene is TRBJ2-3, the V gene TRBV7-2, with 7 bases that match TRBD2. This CDR3 spans 15 amino acids. V lost 1 base and J lost 3; bases outside the gene matches: 4. Germline V CDR1 and CDR2: SGHTA, FQGNSA. CDR3 sequence reads: CASSLVDGGTDTQYF. For the CDR3, the DNA is TGTGCCAGCAGCTTAGTTGACGGGGGGACAGATACGCAGTATTTT.

The J gene is TRBJ2-5, the V gene TRBV6-6; the D gene could be TRBD1 or TRBD2 (5 bases each). The CDR3 runs 13 residues. V lost 2 bases and J 5 bases, leaving 9 bases between the germline ends. Germline V gene lookup returns CDR1 MNHNY and CDR2 SVGAGI (reference sequence). The DNA of the CDR3 is TGTGCCAGCAGTTACGAGGGGTTGGAGACCCAGTACTTC. Translation gives CASSYEGLETQYF.

The chain recombines TRBV6-5 with TRBJ2-5; TRBD1 matches at 8 bases. The CDR3 is made up of 14 amino acids. Germline CDR1 and CDR2: MNHEY and SVGAGI. The V segment lost 5 bases and the J segment 5 bases; nucleotides outside the gene matches: 7. DNA for the CDR3: TGTGCCAGCAGTCGGACAGGGACGTGGGAGACCCAGTACTTC. Its protein product is CASSRTGTWETQYF.